The source of this TCR beta chain is a study of identical twins. V lost 7 bases, J lost 3 bases, and 9 bases lay in between. The CDR3 is made up of 13 amino acids. The V gene's germline CDR1 is MNHNS and CDR2 SASEGT. TCRdb re-analysed the 5' RACE reads in MiXCR, keeping a single row per CDR3 protein. The top ten clones hold 0.35% to 0.45% of a sample with about 530,000 distinct CDR3 sequences, roughly 15% of them seen once. The sample also formed part of further work on yellow fever vaccine responses in identical twins.

The sample consisted of CD4+ T cells sorted from blood. The V gene is TRBV6-1, the J gene TRBJ2-2; D is unclear. This clonotype was obtained from a woman aged 18-29 years in good health. The CDR3 bases are TGTGCCAGCACCCCAGGATACACCGGGGAGCTGTTTTTT. Translation gives CASTPGYTGELFF.